The 5 T cell receptor beta chains in this list originate from one sample, sequenced in a study of human versus mouse CDR3 diversity and MHC coevolution. Clones were sequenced by immunoSEQ multiplex PCR, and TCRdb holds only the in-frame ones, with some missing. The table has tens of thousands of clones, 93% seen once. Sequences were obtained from naive CD4+ T cells from blood. The subset denotes: CD45RO-negative CD62L-positive naive CD4 T cells. These receptors were taken from a person aged 25 to 69 in good health.

The chain recombines TRBV6-1 with TRBJ1-1; a weak D match, TRBD1 (5 bases). Germline CDR1 is MNHNS and CDR2 is SASEGT. The CDR3 loop spans 14 amino acids. V lost 0 bases and J lost 6, with 11 bases in between. The CDR3 loop is CASSEAGGDSEAFF. The CDR3 DNA is TGTGCCAGCAGTGAAGCGGGGGGGGATTCTGAAGCTTTCTTT.

The chain recombines TRBV21-1 with TRBJ2-1; the table's D call, TRBD2, was not checked against the DNA. TRBV21-1 is listed as a pseudogene. This CDR3 has 11 amino acids. CDR3 amino acids: CASTDSGEQFF. The CDR3 DNA reads as TGTGCCAGCACCGATAGCGGGGAGCAGTTCTTC.

Here the CDR3 DNA reads TGCGCCAGCAGCTTGATGTCTACCTCCTACGAGCAGTACTTC. Translating gives CASSLMSTSYEQYF. The chain carries TRBV5-1 and TRBJ2-7; D gene uncertain. Trimming took 1 base from V and 0 from J, leaving 8 bases between them. The CDR3 loop spans 14 amino acids. CDR1 SGHRS and CDR2 YFSETQ come from the germline V gene. The full variable domain, with the rest looked up from reference TRBV5-1 and TRBJ2-7, is KAGVTQTPRYLIKTRGQQVTLSCSPISGHRSVSWYQQTPGQGLQFLFEYFSETQRNKGNFPGRFSGRQFSNSRSEMNVSTLELGDSALYLCASSLMSTSYEQYFGPGTRLTVT.

The rearrangement uses TRBV19 and TRBJ1-2; TRBD1 matches 8 bases. J was trimmed by 9 bases and V by 7 bases; bases with no gene match: 19. The CDR3 has 16 residues. Per the germline V gene, CDR1 is LNHDA and CDR2 is SQIVND (reference sequence). The CDR3, as DNA: TGTGCCAGTAAATCCATGGGGGGACAGGTCCTAACGAGCTACACCTTC. It yields the protein CASKSMGGQVLTSYTF.

The chain recombines TRBV7-2 with TRBJ1-1; TRBD1 aligns across 7 bases. The CDR3 is made up of 16 amino acids. The trim removed 2 bases at V and 1 base at J, leaving 7 bases unmatched. CDR1 SGHTA and CDR2 FQGNSA come from the germline V gene. CDR3 DNA: TGTGCCAGCAGCTTACCCCTTGACAGGGCGAACACTGAAGCTTTCTTT. It translates to CASSLPLDRANTEAFF.